A selection of T cell receptor beta chains follows, all from one sample in a study of blood T cell repertoires in COVID-19. TCRdb's table, derived via immunoSEQ multiplex PCR, lists solely in-frame clones and lacks some. The data contain about 170,000 clones, about 83% of them singletons. Sequencing used peripheral blood. The receptors shown here come from a man younger than 35 with active or convalescent COVID-19. Both conserved end residues are part of each CDR3. Fields, in order: CDR3 protein, CDR3 DNA, J gene, V gene, clone size, D gene. A D gene is named only where the DNA matches it firmly. Rows give clone size only sometimes, using once, few, many, or a class for an expanded clone.

CASSPGGVGNQPQHF | TGTGCCAGCAGCCCGGGGGGGGTAGGCAATCAGCCCCAGCATTTT | TRBJ1-5 | TRBV7-2 | - | -
CASSVDQGQNTGNTIYF | TGTGCCAGCAGCGTAGATCAGGGACAGAACACTGGAAACACCATATATTTT | TRBJ1-3 | TRBV9 | - | TRBD1
CASSLAQVSTGGYTF | TGCGCCAGCAGCTTGGCCCAGGTGTCCACAGGAGGCTACACCTTC | TRBJ1-2 | TRBV5-1 | - | -
CASSIRREPHEQYF | TGTGCCAGTAGTATAAGACGGGAGCCCCACGAGCAGTACTTC | TRBJ2-7 | TRBV19 | - | -
CASSPGYEQYF | TGCGCCAGCAGCCCAGGATACGAGCAGTACTTC | TRBJ2-7 | TRBV4-1 | - | -
CASSYSPRGYQYEQYF | TGTGCCAGCAGTTACTCACCCAGGGGGTATCAATACGAGCAGTACTTC | TRBJ2-7 | TRBV6-6 | - | TRBD1
CASSITRGSSEQFF | TGTGCCAGCAGCATTACCCGGGGGTCGAGTGAGCAGTTCTTC | TRBJ2-1 | TRBV5-4 | - | -
CASSVAPGDIQYF | TGTGCCAGCAGCGTAGCTCCCGGGGACATTCAGTACTTC | TRBJ2-4 | TRBV9 | - | -
CATKAGTYTGELFF | TGTGCCACCAAGGCGGGCACCTACACCGGGGAGCTGTTTTTT | TRBJ2-2 | TRBV24-1 | - | -
CASGQALNTEAFF | TGTGCCAGCGGACAGGCCTTGAACACTGAAGCTTTCTTT | TRBJ1-1 | TRBV27 | - | TRBD1
CASSTGQGGSNYGYTF | TGTGCCAGTAGTACGGGACAGGGGGGATCCAACTATGGCTACACCTTC | TRBJ1-2 | TRBV19 | few | TRBD1
CASSRGPAYNEQFF | TGTGCCAGTAGTAGGGGGCCGGCCTACAATGAGCAGTTCTTC | TRBJ2-1 | TRBV19 | - | -
CASSASESDTQYF | TGCGCCAGCAGCGCCTCCGAGTCAGATACGCAGTATTTT | TRBJ2-3 | TRBV4-1 | - | -
CASSPRGQGNVGYGYTF | TGTGCCAGCAGCCCTAGGGGACAGGGGAACGTAGGCTATGGCTACACCTTC | TRBJ1-2 | TRBV6-4 | - | TRBD1
CATSDYNRPRELFF | TGTGCCACCAGTGATTATAACAGACCGCGGGAGCTGTTTTTT | TRBJ2-2 | TRBV24-1 | once | -
CASSPAGGMNTEAFF | TGCGCCAGCAGCCCAGCCGGGGGAATGAACACTGAAGCTTTCTTT | TRBJ1-1 | TRBV4-1 | - | -
CASSLPDGINEKLFF | TGCGCCAGCAGCCTCCCGGACGGGATTAATGAAAAACTGTTTTTT | TRBJ1-4 | TRBV5-1 | - | -
CASSPTGLNQPQHF | TGTGCCAGCAGCCCAACAGGGCTCAATCAGCCCCAGCATTTT | TRBJ1-5 | TRBV6-2/TRBV6-3 | - | -
CASSFRGQANYGYTF | TGTGCCAGTAGCTTTCGGGGACAGGCTAACTATGGCTACACCTTC | TRBJ1-2 | TRBV19 | once | TRBD1
CASSSRDNSPLHF | TGTGCCAGCAGTTCACGAGATAATTCACCCCTCCACTTT | TRBJ1-6 | TRBV6-5 | - | -
CASSPGTDKYGYTF | TGTGCCAGCAGCCCTGGGACAGACAAATATGGCTACACCTTC | TRBJ1-2 | TRBV11-2 | - | TRBD1
CASSAWTANYGYTF | TGTGCCAGCAGCGCCTGGACAGCTAACTATGGCTACACCTTC | TRBJ1-2 | TRBV9 | - | -
CAISEAGAVSNYGYTF | TGTGCCATCAGTGAGGCAGGGGCCGTCTCTAACTATGGCTACACCTTC | TRBJ1-2 | TRBV10-3 | - | -
CAISERLRQGMNTEAFF | TGTGCCATCAGTGAACGACTTCGACAGGGGATGAACACTGAAGCTTTCTTT | TRBJ1-1 | TRBV10-3 | - | TRBD1
CASSLGAYTNTGELFF | TGTGCCAGCAGCTTAGGGGCCTATACGAACACCGGGGAGCTGTTTTTT | TRBJ2-2 | TRBV11-1 | - | -
CASSHDYRRETQYF | TGTGCCAGCAGCCACGACTACCGCCGGGAGACCCAGTACTTC | TRBJ2-5 | TRBV7-2 | once | -
CASVDRDRGRDTEAFF | TGTGCCAGCGTCGACCGGGACAGGGGGCGAGACACTGAAGCTTTCTTT | TRBJ1-1 | TRBV28 | - | TRBD1
CASSIPAGGPGDTQYF | TGTGCCAGTAGTATACCAGCGGGGGGGCCAGGAGATACGCAGTATTTT | TRBJ2-3 | TRBV19 | - | TRBD2
CASSKGGLGQGNTIYF | TGTGCCAGCAGTAAGGGGGGGCTCGGACAGGGGAACACCATATATTTT | TRBJ1-3 | TRBV27 | - | TRBD1
CASSYSQQKAGNTIYF | TGTGCCAGCAGTTACTCCCAACAGAAGGCTGGAAACACCATATATTTT | TRBJ1-3 | TRBV6-5 | once | -
CASSLVQGAGEQYF | TGTGCCAGCAGCTTAGTTCAGGGGGCTGGCGAGCAGTACTTC | TRBJ2-7 | TRBV7-2 | - | TRBD1
CASSKTGSSYEQYF | TGTGCCAGCTCAAAGACGGGAAGCTCCTACGAGCAGTACTTC | TRBJ2-7 | TRBV18 | once | -
CASSWDTRQQPNEKLFF | TGTGCCAGCAGCTGGGACACACGTCAACAACCTAATGAAAAACTGTTTTTT | TRBJ1-4 | TRBV7-8 | few | -
CASSLVAGGPNEQFF | TGTGCCAGCAGCTTGGTGGCGGGGGGCCCCAATGAGCAGTTCTTC | TRBJ2-1 | TRBV5-4 | - | TRBD2
CASSLEEGTNSPLHF | TGTGCCAGCAGCTTGGAGGAGGGGACCAATTCACCCCTCCACTTT | TRBJ1-6 | TRBV5-8 | - | -
CASRGQSGEQFF | TGCGCCAGCAGGGGGCAGTCAGGGGAGCAGTTCTTC | TRBJ2-1 | TRBV5-1 | - | -
CASSPPGSGGTTDTQYF | TGTGCCAGCTCACCACCGGGTAGCGGGGGAACCACAGATACGCAGTATTTT | TRBJ2-3 | TRBV18 | - | TRBD2
CASSFTGGGEKLFF | TGTGCCAGCAGCTTTACAGGGGGCGGAGAAAAACTGTTTTTT | TRBJ1-4 | TRBV7-2 | - | TRBD1
CASSFPPGQGRTEAFF | TGTGCCAGCAGCTTCCCGCCGGGACAGGGTAGGACTGAAGCTTTCTTT | TRBJ1-1 | TRBV11-2 | - | TRBD1
CASSLPGGQDTQYF | TGTGCCAGCAGCTTACCGGGGGGCCAAGATACGCAGTATTTT | TRBJ2-3 | TRBV11-3 | - | -
CASSVGSMYSLADYNEQFF | TGTGCCAGCTCAGTCGGAAGCATGTACTCGCTAGCGGACTACAATGAGCAGTTCTTC | TRBJ2-1 | TRBV18 | - | TRBD2
CASSVDRADSYEQYF | TGTGCCAGCAGCGTGGACAGGGCGGACTCCTACGAGCAGTACTTC | TRBJ2-7 | TRBV7-2 | - | TRBD1
CAADPGTGGSGELFF | TGTGCCGCTGATCCCGGGACAGGGGGGAGCGGGGAGCTGTTTTTT | TRBJ2-2 | TRBV24-1 | - | TRBD1
CASSQGGGGYHETQYF | TGCGCCAGCAGCCAAGGAGGGGGAGGGTACCACGAGACCCAGTACTTC | TRBJ2-5 | TRBV4-1 | - | -
CAISAGAGTHNTGELFF | TGTGCCATCAGTGCCGGGGCAGGGACACATAACACCGGGGAGCTGTTTTTT | TRBJ2-2 | TRBV10-3 | - | -
CASRTQPGELFF | TGTGCCAGCAGAACTCAACCCGGGGAGCTGTTTTTT | TRBJ2-2 | TRBV28 | - | -
CASSPSRLAVYNEQFF | TGTGCCAGCAGCCCCAGCCGGCTAGCGGTCTACAATGAGCAGTTCTTC | TRBJ2-1 | TRBV5-4 | - | TRBD2
CASSFPGNTEAFF | TGTGCCAGCAGCTTCCCGGGGAACACTGAAGCTTTCTTT | TRBJ1-1 | TRBV5-5 | once | -
CASSLRGSDTQYF | TGTGCCAGCAGCTTGAGGGGGTCAGATACGCAGTATTTT | TRBJ2-3 | TRBV5-4 | - | -
CASSPAATGVTEAFF | TGTGCCAGCTCACCGGCCGCGACAGGGGTAACTGAAGCTTTCTTT | TRBJ1-1 | TRBV18 | - | TRBD1
CASSLGPGLSHQPQHF | TGTGCCAGCAGCTTAGGGCCAGGATTGAGCCATCAGCCCCAGCATTTT | TRBJ1-5 | TRBV7-2 | - | -
CASSALAGWTDTQYF | TGTGCCAGCAGCGCCCTAGCGGGTTGGACAGATACGCAGTATTTT | TRBJ2-3 | TRBV7-3 | - | TRBD2
CASSHGGTSGSRGDTQYF | TGTGCCAGCAGCCACGGAGGGACTAGCGGGAGTCGGGGAGATACGCAGTATTTT | TRBJ2-3 | TRBV14 | - | TRBD2
CASSPSRGAGEKLFF | TGTGCCAGCTCACCCTCCAGGGGCGCGGGTGAAAAACTGTTTTTT | TRBJ1-4 | TRBV18 | - | -
CATSASGSASTDTQYF | TGTGCCACCAGTGCCTCGGGTAGCGCGAGCACAGATACGCAGTATTTT | TRBJ2-3 | TRBV24-1 | - | -
CASSLFPVIPAPREKLFF | TGCGCCAGCAGCTTGTTCCCTGTTATCCCAGCCCCGCGGGAAAAACTGTTTTTT | TRBJ1-4 | TRBV5-1 | - | -
CAWSGGEGYEQYF | TGTGCCTGGAGTGGAGGTGAGGGCTACGAGCAGTACTTC | TRBJ2-7 | TRBV30 | - | -
CATSVSLGQGETQYF | TGTGCCACCAGTGTTTCCCTTGGTCAGGGGGAGACCCAGTACTTC | TRBJ2-5 | TRBV24-1 | - | -
CATSIQRGATDTQYF | TGTGCCACCAGTATTCAGCGGGGGGCCACAGATACGCAGTATTTT | TRBJ2-3 | TRBV24-1 | - | TRBD2